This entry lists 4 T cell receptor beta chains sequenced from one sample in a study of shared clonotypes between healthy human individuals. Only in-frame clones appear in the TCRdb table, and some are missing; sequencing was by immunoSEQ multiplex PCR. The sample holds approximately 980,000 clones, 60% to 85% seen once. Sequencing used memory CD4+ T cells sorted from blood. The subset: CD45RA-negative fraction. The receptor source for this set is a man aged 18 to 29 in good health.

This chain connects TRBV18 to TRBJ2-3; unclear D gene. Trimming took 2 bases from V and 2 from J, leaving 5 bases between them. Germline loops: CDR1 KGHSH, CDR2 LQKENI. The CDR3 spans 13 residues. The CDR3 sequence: CASSPRPTDTQYF. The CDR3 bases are TGTGCCAGCTCACCAAGGCCCACAGATACGCAGTATTTT.

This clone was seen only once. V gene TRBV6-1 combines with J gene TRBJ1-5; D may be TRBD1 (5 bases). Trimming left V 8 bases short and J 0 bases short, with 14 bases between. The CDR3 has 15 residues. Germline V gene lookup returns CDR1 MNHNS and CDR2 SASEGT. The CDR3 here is CASSRGGDSNQPQHF. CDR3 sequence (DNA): TGTGCCAGCTCCCGGGGAGGGGATAGCAATCAGCCCCAGCATTTT.

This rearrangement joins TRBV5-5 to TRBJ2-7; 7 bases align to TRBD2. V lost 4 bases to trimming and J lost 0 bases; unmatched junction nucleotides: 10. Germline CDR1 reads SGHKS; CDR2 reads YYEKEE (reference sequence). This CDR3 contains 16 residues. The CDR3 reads CASSERLAVVSYEQYF. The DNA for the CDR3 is TGTGCCAGCAGCGAAAGACTAGCTGTAGTCTCCTACGAGCAGTACTTC.

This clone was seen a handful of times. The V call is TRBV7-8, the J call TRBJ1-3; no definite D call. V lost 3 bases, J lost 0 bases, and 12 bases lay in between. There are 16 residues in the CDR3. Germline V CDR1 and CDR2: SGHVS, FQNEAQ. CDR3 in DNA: TGTGCCAGCAGCTTCCGGGGTTTCAACTCTGGAAACACCATATATTTT. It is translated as CASSFRGFNSGNTIYF.